This TCR beta chain was captured in a study of a mutant IDH1 vaccine in newly diagnosed glioma. Study in general: There were roughly 60% males and 37.5% females among treated patients, whose mean age was about 44 years. Patients previously underwent radiotherapy, temozolomide, or both, and most underwent both.

The time point: baseline, week 1 (first vaccination visit). Regarding treatment: pre-vaccination baseline after standard-of-care therapy. The donors' diagnosis was new WHO grade 3 or 4 astrocytoma that was IDH1-mutant and ATRX-lost. Some clones are missing from TCRdb's copy, which holds only in-frame ones; the method was immunoSEQ multiplex PCR. This sample has under 25,000 clones; 93% occur once, and the top ten carry around 1.2%. Germline V gene data show CDR1 as MNHNS and CDR2 as SASEGT. This CDR3 region has 12 residues. Points on this clone: One end of the junction fails to match germline, which may point to a read error.

This chain links TRBV6-1 with TRBJ1-1; no definite D call. The clonotype was recovered from a man in his forties with glioma. The source was PBMCs, collected from a glioma patient treated with radiotherapy, temozolomide or both. The CDR3 DNA is TGCGCCATAAGCTTTTCGAACACTGAAGCTTTCTTT. Amino acids: CAISFSNTEAFF.